This T cell receptor beta chain was identified during a study of naive and memory T cell subsets. Findings of the study overall: TCR transcript changes with activation or differentiation may affect this RNA method.

Alpha and beta constant region primers primed reverse transcription for blood and skin samples. TCRdb reanalysed the 5' RACE reads using MiXCR and keeps one entry per CDR3 protein. The sample holds about 26,000 distinct CDR3 sequences; approximately 22% are singletons and the top ten take approximately 1.7%. Germline V gives CDR1 SGHRS, CDR2 YFSETQ. The germline V and J ends were trimmed by 0 bases and 4 bases, with 10 bases remaining between them. This CDR3 region has 14 residues. As for this clonotype: The antigen remains undetermined.

Whole-blood samples were roughly 2.3 ml of peripheral blood from healthy adult volunteers. TCR cDNA received a 3' ligated oligonucleotide that carried a UMI. Unsorted total RNA, roughly 1 to 1000 ng, was DNase treated before reverse transcription. This sequence originates from a female donor in good health. The rearrangement links TRBV5-1 to TRBJ2-5; a weak D match, TRBD1 (6 bases). This CDR3 reads CASSLDGRGETQYF. The CDR3 coding sequence is TGCGCCAGCAGCTTGGATGGCAGGGGAGAGACCCAGTACTTC.